This TCR beta chain originates from a study of T cells in tumors after PD-1 blockade. Study-wide background: Prior checkpoint blockade, systemic immunosuppressant use, or anti-cancer therapy within 4 weeks excluded patients. Study-level points and caveats: Peripheral recruitment is suggested, as some novel exhausted tumor clones were in pre-treatment blood.

Assay: immunoSEQ multiplex PCR; the TCRdb copy retains only in-frame clones and omits some. The table lists tens of thousands of clones, around 77% of them singletons. The CDR3 length is 12 residues. Germline V lookup: CDR1 MNHEY, CDR2 SVGAGI. Trimming cost V 4 bases and J 7 bases, with 8 bases left between them. Remarks on this clone: The antigen is not known.

The clonotype originates from a human donor with basal cell carcinoma. This chain links TRBV6-5 with TRBJ2-1, with D possibly being TRBD2 (5 bases). Source: PBMCs, taken before anti-PD-1 treatment. CDR3 region: CASSWGENEQFF. As DNA, the CDR3 is TGTGCCAGCAGTTGGGGAGAAAATGAGCAGTTCTTC.